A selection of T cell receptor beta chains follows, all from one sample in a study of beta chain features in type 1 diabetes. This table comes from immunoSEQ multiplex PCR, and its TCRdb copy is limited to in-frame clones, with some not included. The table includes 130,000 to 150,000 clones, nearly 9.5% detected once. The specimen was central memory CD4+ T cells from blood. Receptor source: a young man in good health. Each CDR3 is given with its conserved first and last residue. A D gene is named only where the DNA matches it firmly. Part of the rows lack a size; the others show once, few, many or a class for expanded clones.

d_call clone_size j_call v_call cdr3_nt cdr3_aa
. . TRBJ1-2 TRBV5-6 TGTGCCAGCAGCTTACGGGGAGCGAACTATGGCTACACCTTC CASSLRGANYGYTF
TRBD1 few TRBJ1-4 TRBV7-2 TGTGCCAGCAGCTTAGGACAGGGAGGCGAAAAACTGTTTTTT CASSLGQGGEKLFF
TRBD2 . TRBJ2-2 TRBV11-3 TGTGCCAGCAGCAATAGTCCGGGACTAGCGTCCGGGGAGCTGTTTTTT CASSNSPGLASGELFF
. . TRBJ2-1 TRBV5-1 TGCGCCAGCGGCCGGGGGACGACCTACAATGAGCAGTTCTTC CASGRGTTYNEQFF
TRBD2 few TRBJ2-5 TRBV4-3 TGCGCCAGCAGCCAAGGGGTCAAGCGGGGGGGGGAAGAGACCCAGTACTTC CASSQGVKRGGEETQYF
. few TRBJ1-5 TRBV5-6 TGTGCCAGCAGCCGCGAGGGGGTCGGAGGCAATCAGCCCCAGCATTTT CASSREGVGGNQPQHF
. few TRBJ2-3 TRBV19 TGTGCCAGTAGTAACCGGGGGGCTACAGATACGCAGTATTTT CASSNRGATDTQYF
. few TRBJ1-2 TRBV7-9 TGTGCCAGCAGCCCAGGACAGTGGGCCTATGGCTACACCTTC CASSPGQWAYGYTF
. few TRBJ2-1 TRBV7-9 TGTGCCAGCAGGTTGACAACAGGCTACAATGAGCAGTTCTTC CASRLTTGYNEQFF
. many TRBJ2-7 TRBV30 TGTGCCTCGCGGACACCACTGAGCTCCTACGAGCAGTACTTC CASRTPLSSYEQYF
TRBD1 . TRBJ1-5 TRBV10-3 TGTGCCATCAGTACAGGGGAAGGGGCCAATCAGCCCCAGCATTTT CAISTGEGANQPQHF
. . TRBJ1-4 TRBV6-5 TGTGCCAGCAGTTCGCTCTCTATGAATGAAAAACTGTTTTTT CASSSLSMNEKLFF
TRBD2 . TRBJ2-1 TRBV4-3 TGCGCCAGCAGCCTAACCGTACTAGCGTCAAACAATGAGCAGTTCTTC CASSLTVLASNNEQFF
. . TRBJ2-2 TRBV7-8 TGTGCCAGCAGCTTGAACCAACTACAGGGAACCGGGGAGCTGTTTTTT CASSLNQLQGTGELFF
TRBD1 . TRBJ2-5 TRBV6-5 TGTGCCAGCAGGCCACATCGACAGGGGGAAAAGACCCAGTACTTC CASRPHRQGEKTQYF
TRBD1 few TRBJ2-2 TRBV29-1 TGCAGCGTCGACGGACAGGGACAAAACACCGGGGAGCTGTTTTTT CSVDGQGQNTGELFF
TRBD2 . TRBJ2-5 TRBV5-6 TGTGCCAGCAGCTTGTGGAGTCCGGGACTAGCAGCGAAGACCCAGTACTTC CASSLWSPGLAAKTQYF
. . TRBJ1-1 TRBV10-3 TGTGCCATCAGTGTTCAGGAGAACACTGAAGCTTTCTTT CAISVQENTEAFF
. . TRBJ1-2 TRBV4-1 TGCGCCAGCAGCCAAGATCAGGATTTCGCAGGAATTGGCTACACCTTC CASSQDQDFAGIGYTF
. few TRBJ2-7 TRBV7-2 TGTGCCAGCAGCCCCCCTGGCCGATACGAGCAGTACTTC CASSPPGRYEQYF
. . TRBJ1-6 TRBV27 TGTGCCAGCAGTTTTCAGGGTAACGATTCACCCCTCCACTTT CASSFQGNDSPLHF
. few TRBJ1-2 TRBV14 TGTGCCAGCAGCCTCGGACAGTTCAACTATGGCTACACCTTC CASSLGQFNYGYTF
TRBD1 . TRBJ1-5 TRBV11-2 TGTGCCAGCAGCTCAGGGACAGGGGGACTCAATCAGCCCCAGCATTTT CASSSGTGGLNQPQHF
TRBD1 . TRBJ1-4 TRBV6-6 TGTGCCAGTCAACAGGGGGTCGAAAAACTGTTTTTT CASQQGVEKLFF
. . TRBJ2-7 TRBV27 TGTGCCAGCAGCAGAATAGCTTCCTACGAGCAGTACTTC CASSRIASYEQYF
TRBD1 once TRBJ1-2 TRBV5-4 TGTGCCAGCAGCCCTGGGGCAGGGGGCTTCTATGGCTACACCTTC CASSPGAGGFYGYTF
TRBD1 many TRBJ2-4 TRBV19 TGTGCCAGTAGGGACAGGGTTGGCAAAAACATTCAGTACTTC CASRDRVGKNIQYF
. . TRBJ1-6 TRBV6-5 TGTGCCAGCAGTTACTCGAACAGGGTGGGTTCACCCCTCCACTTT CASSYSNRVGSPLHF
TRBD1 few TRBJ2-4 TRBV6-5 TGTGCCAGCAGTGCCGGGACAGGGAACATTCAGTACTTC CASSAGTGNIQYF
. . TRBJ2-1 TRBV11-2 TGTGCCAGCAGCCTAGGGTGGGGCGTGATCAATGAGCAGTTCTTC CASSLGWGVINEQFF
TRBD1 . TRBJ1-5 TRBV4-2 TGTGCCAGCAGCTATGGGACAGGCTATCAGCCCCAGCATTTT CASSYGTGYQPQHF
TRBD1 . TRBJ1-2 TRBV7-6 TGTGCCAGCAGCCCGGGACAGCTAAGGCAGTATGGCTACACCTTC CASSPGQLRQYGYTF